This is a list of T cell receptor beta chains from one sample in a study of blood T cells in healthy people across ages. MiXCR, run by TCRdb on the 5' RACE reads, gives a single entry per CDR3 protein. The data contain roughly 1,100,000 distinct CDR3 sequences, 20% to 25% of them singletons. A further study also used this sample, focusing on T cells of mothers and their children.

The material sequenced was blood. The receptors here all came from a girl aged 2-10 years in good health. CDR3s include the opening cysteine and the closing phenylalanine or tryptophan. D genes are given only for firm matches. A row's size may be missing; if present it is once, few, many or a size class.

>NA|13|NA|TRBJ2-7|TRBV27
TGTGCCAGCAGTTTACGAGGGCCCGTCGAGCAGTACTTC
CASSLRGPVEQYF
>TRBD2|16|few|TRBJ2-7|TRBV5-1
TGCGCCAGCAGCTCCGGACTAGCCTTAACCCCTGGCGAGCAGTACTTC
CASSSGLALTPGEQYF
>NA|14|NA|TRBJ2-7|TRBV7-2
TGTGCCAGCAGCTTAGTGTACCAAGCCTACGAGCAGTACTTC
CASSLVYQAYEQYF
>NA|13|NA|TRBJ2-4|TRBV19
TGTGCCAGTAGTATCCAGGGGCGGGACATTCAGTACTTC
CASSIQGRDIQYF
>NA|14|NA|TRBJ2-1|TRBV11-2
TGTGCCAGCAGCTCCCCCCGGAGCGACAATGAGCAGTTCTTC
CASSSPRSDNEQFF
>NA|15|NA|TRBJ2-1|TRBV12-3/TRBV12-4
TGTGCCAGCAGCTGGGGTCGGAGCTCCTACAATGAGCAGTTCTTC
CASSWGRSSYNEQFF
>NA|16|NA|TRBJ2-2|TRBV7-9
TGTGCCAGCAGCTCCTTCCTCCGGGACAAGGACGGGGAGCTGTTTTTT
CASSSFLRDKDGELFF
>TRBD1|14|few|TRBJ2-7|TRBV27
TGTGCCAGCAGCGCGGGACAGGGAGCGTGGGAGCAGTACTTC
CASSAGQGAWEQYF
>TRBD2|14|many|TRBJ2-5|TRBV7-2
TGTGCCAGCAGCGCATCGGGGGGGGCGGAGACCCAGTACTTC
CASSASGGAETQYF
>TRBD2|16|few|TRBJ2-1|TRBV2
TGTGCCAGCAGGAGACTAGCGGGGGGGACCTACAATGAGCAGTTCTTC
CASRRLAGGTYNEQFF
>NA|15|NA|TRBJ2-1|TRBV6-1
TGTGCCAGCTCCCTACGAGGGGTCGGAATGGATGAGCAGTTCTTC
CASSLRGVGMDEQFF
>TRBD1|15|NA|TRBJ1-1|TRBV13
TGTGCCAGCAGCTTAGTTGGACAGGGGATCACTGAAGCTTTCTTT
CASSLVGQGITEAFF
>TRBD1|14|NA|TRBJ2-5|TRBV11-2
TGTGCCAGCAGCTTTTACAGGGGGCAAGGGACCCAGTACTTC
CASSFYRGQGTQYF
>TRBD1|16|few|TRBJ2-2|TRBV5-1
TGCGCCAGCAGCCCACTAGACAGGGTGAACACCGGGGAGCTGTTTTTT
CASSPLDRVNTGELFF
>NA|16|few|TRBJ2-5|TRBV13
TGTGCCAGCAGCTCAAATTCGGACAGCGGAGAAGAGACCCAGTACTTC
CASSSNSDSGEETQYF
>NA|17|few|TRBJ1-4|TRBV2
TGTGTCAGCAGTGAACAGGGTCGAAAAAAAACCTATGAAAAACTGTTTTTT
CVSSEQGRKKTYEKLFF